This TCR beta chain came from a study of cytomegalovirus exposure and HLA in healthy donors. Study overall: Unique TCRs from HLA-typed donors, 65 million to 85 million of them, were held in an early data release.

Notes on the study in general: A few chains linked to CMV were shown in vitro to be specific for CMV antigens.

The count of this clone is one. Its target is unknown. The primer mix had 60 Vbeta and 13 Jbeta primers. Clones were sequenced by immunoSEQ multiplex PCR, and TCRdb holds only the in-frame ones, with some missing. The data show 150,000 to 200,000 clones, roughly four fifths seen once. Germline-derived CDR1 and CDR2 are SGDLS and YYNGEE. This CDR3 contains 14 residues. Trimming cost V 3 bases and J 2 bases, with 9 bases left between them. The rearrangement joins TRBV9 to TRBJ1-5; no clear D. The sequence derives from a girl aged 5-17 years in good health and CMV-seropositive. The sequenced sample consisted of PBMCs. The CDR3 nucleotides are TGTGCCAGCAGCGCCGGGAACCGCAATCAGCCCCAGCATTTT. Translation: CASSAGNRNQPQHF.